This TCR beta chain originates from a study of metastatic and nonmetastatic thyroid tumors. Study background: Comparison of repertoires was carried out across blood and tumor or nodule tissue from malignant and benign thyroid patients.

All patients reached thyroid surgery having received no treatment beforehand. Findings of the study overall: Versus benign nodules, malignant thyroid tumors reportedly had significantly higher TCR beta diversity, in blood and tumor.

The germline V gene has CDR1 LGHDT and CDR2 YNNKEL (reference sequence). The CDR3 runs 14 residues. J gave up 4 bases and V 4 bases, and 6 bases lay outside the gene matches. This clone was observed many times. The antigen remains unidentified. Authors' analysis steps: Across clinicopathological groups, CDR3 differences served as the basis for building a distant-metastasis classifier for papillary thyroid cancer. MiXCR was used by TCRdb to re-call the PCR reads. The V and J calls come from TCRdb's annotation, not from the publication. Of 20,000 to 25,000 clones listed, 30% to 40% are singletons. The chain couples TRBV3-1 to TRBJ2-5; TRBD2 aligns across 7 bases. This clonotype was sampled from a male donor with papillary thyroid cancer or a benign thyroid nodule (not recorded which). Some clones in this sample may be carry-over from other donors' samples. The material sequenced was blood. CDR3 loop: CASSLREALETQYF. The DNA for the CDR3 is TGTGCCAGCAGCCTACGGGAGGCGTTAGAGACCCAGTACTTC.